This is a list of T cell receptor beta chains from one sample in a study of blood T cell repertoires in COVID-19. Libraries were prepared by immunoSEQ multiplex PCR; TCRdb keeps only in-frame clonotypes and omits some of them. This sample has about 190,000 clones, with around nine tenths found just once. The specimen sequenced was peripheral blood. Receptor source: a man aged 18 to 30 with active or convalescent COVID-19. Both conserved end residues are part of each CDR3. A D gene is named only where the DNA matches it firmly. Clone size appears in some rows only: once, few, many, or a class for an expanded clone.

CDR3nt: TGTGCCAGCAGCGACAGGGGGACAACTAATGAAAAACTGTTTTTT; CDR3aa: CASSDRGTTNEKLFF; len: 15; d_gene: TRBD1; j_gene: TRBJ1-4; abundance: -; v_gene: TRBV2
CDR3nt: TGTGCCAGTAGTATAGATAGCGGGAGCTCCTACAATGAGCAGTTCTTC; CDR3aa: CASSIDSGSSYNEQFF; len: 16; d_gene: TRBD2; j_gene: TRBJ2-1; abundance: -; v_gene: TRBV19
CDR3nt: TGCGCCAGCAGTTACGGGACTAGCGGTCACAATGAGCAGTTCTTC; CDR3aa: CASSYGTSGHNEQFF; len: 15; d_gene: TRBD2; j_gene: TRBJ2-1; abundance: -; v_gene: TRBV5-1
CDR3nt: TGCGCCAGCAGCTTGGTGGGACAGGGCTCAGATACGCAGTATTTT; CDR3aa: CASSLVGQGSDTQYF; len: 15; d_gene: TRBD1; j_gene: TRBJ2-3; abundance: -; v_gene: TRBV5-1
CDR3nt: TGTGCCAGTCAAGCGCGGGAGGGATACTTCATGGCAGATACGCAGTATTTT; CDR3aa: CASQAREGYFMADTQYF; len: 17; d_gene: TRBD2; j_gene: TRBJ2-3; abundance: -; v_gene: TRBV19
CDR3nt: TGTGCCAGCATAGGTAGCGGAACATTCTACGAGCAGTACTTC; CDR3aa: CASIGSGTFYEQYF; len: 14; d_gene: -; j_gene: TRBJ2-7; abundance: -; v_gene: TRBV7-9
CDR3nt: TGCGCCAGCAGCCAAGATGGAGTAGCGGGGCGCACAGATACGCAGTATTTT; CDR3aa: CASSQDGVAGRTDTQYF; len: 17; d_gene: TRBD2; j_gene: TRBJ2-3; abundance: once; v_gene: TRBV4-1
CDR3nt: TGCGCCAGCAGCTTGGGTGACAGGGGGACCCAGTACTTC; CDR3aa: CASSLGDRGTQYF; len: 13; d_gene: TRBD1; j_gene: TRBJ2-5; abundance: -; v_gene: TRBV5-1
CDR3nt: TGTGCCAGCAGCTCCGCGGCGCAGTACTATGGCTACACCTTC; CDR3aa: CASSSAAQYYGYTF; len: 14; d_gene: -; j_gene: TRBJ1-2; abundance: -; v_gene: TRBV7-9
CDR3nt: TGTGCCAGCAGACCCATTGACAGGGATCGTGGCTACACCTTC; CDR3aa: CASRPIDRDRGYTF; len: 14; d_gene: TRBD1; j_gene: TRBJ1-2; abundance: -; v_gene: TRBV6-5
CDR3nt: TGTGCCAGTGGACAGGGAGAGGGGAACACAGATACGCAGTATTTT; CDR3aa: CASGQGEGNTDTQYF; len: 15; d_gene: TRBD1; j_gene: TRBJ2-3; abundance: -; v_gene: TRBV19
CDR3nt: TGTGCCAGTAGGGACAGGGGCCTCTCGTTGGGGTCACCCCTCCACTTT; CDR3aa: CASRDRGLSLGSPLHF; len: 16; d_gene: TRBD1; j_gene: TRBJ1-6; abundance: -; v_gene: TRBV19
CDR3nt: TGTGCCTGGAGTGCCCAACCGGGACTAGCTTCCGAGCAGTACTTC; CDR3aa: CAWSAQPGLASEQYF; len: 15; d_gene: TRBD2; j_gene: TRBJ2-7; abundance: -; v_gene: TRBV30
CDR3nt: TGCGCCAGCAGGATCCGACAAATGGATGGCTACACCTTC; CDR3aa: CASRIRQMDGYTF; len: 13; d_gene: -; j_gene: TRBJ1-2; abundance: -; v_gene: TRBV10-2
CDR3nt: TGCAGTGCTAGTTATTACGAGCGGGTCACAGATACGCAGTATTTT; CDR3aa: CSASYYERVTDTQYF; len: 15; d_gene: -; j_gene: TRBJ2-3; abundance: once; v_gene: TRBV20-1
CDR3nt: TGTGCCAGCAGCTTTTTAATGGAAGCTTTCTTT; CDR3aa: CASSFLMEAFF; len: 11; d_gene: -; j_gene: TRBJ1-1; abundance: -; v_gene: TRBV12-3/TRBV12-4
CDR3nt: TGTGCCAGTAGTATAGGGGCAGCCCGACAAACTAACTATGGCTACACCTTC; CDR3aa: CASSIGAARQTNYGYTF; len: 17; d_gene: -; j_gene: TRBJ1-2; abundance: -; v_gene: TRBV19
CDR3nt: TGCAGCTGTGTTGTGTCGGGAAAAGACGAAAAACTGTTTTTT; CDR3aa: CSCVVSGKDEKLFF; len: 14; d_gene: -; j_gene: TRBJ1-4; abundance: -; v_gene: TRBV29-1
CDR3nt: TGTGCCAGCAGCCTAACAGGGGGCAGAAGCACAGATACGCAGTATTTT; CDR3aa: CASSLTGGRSTDTQYF; len: 16; d_gene: TRBD1; j_gene: TRBJ2-3; abundance: -; v_gene: TRBV7-9
CDR3nt: TGTGCCAGTAGTATCGGAGCGGGGGCGGGCGGCTACACCTTC; CDR3aa: CASSIGAGAGGYTF; len: 14; d_gene: -; j_gene: TRBJ1-2; abundance: -; v_gene: TRBV19
CDR3nt: TGTGCCAGTTGGGACAGGGGGCGTTCTGATGAAGCTTTCTTT; CDR3aa: CASWDRGRSDEAFF; len: 14; d_gene: TRBD1; j_gene: TRBJ1-1; abundance: -; v_gene: TRBV19
CDR3nt: TGCGCCAGCAGCCAGGACAGCGGAAATGAAAAACTGTTTTTT; CDR3aa: CASSQDSGNEKLFF; len: 14; d_gene: -; j_gene: TRBJ1-4; abundance: -; v_gene: TRBV5-1
CDR3nt: TGTGCCAGCAGTGGGGGTTTTTGGACTAGCGGGAGGGCGGGCACAGATACGCAGTATTTT; CDR3aa: CASSGGFWTSGRAGTDTQYF; len: 20; d_gene: TRBD2; j_gene: TRBJ2-3; abundance: few; v_gene: TRBV6-1
CDR3nt: TGCGCCAGCAGCCCCGGGACAGGACTTATGAACACTGAAGCTTTCTTT; CDR3aa: CASSPGTGLMNTEAFF; len: 16; d_gene: TRBD1; j_gene: TRBJ1-1; abundance: -; v_gene: TRBV4-1
CDR3nt: TGTCCTGGGAGTGCGGGGTGGAGTGGGAATGAAAAACTGTTTTTT; CDR3aa: CPGSAGWSGNEKLFF; len: 15; d_gene: -; j_gene: TRBJ1-4; abundance: few; v_gene: TRBV22-1
CDR3nt: TGTGCCAGCAGTGACATGGGACAGGTGAATGAAAAACTGTTTTTT; CDR3aa: CASSDMGQVNEKLFF; len: 15; d_gene: TRBD1; j_gene: TRBJ1-4; abundance: -; v_gene: TRBV6-1
CDR3nt: TGTGCCAGCAGCTTGTTTCTACCCGGGAGCACTGAAGCTTTCTTT; CDR3aa: CASSLFLPGSTEAFF; len: 15; d_gene: -; j_gene: TRBJ1-1; abundance: -; v_gene: TRBV5-5
CDR3nt: TGCAGCGCCCTCTTGGGGGGTACTGAAGCTTTCTTT; CDR3aa: CSALLGGTEAFF; len: 12; d_gene: -; j_gene: TRBJ1-1; abundance: -; v_gene: TRBV29-1
CDR3nt: TGTGCCAGTAGTACGACAGGGGCAGATACGCAGTATTTT; CDR3aa: CASSTTGADTQYF; len: 13; d_gene: TRBD1; j_gene: TRBJ2-3; abundance: -; v_gene: TRBV19
CDR3nt: TGTGCCTGGACCAGAACATACGTGAACGCTGAAGCTTTCTTT; CDR3aa: CAWTRTYVNAEAFF; len: 14; d_gene: -; j_gene: TRBJ1-1; abundance: -; v_gene: TRBV30
CDR3nt: TGCAGCGCCAGACTAGCCCCAGTCTGGCCAATGACCACCGGGGAGCTGTTTTTT; CDR3aa: CSARLAPVWPMTTGELFF; len: 18; d_gene: TRBD2; j_gene: TRBJ2-2; abundance: -; v_gene: TRBV29-1
CDR3nt: TGTGCCAGCAGACCAGGGTCCTGGAACACTGAAGCTTTCTTT; CDR3aa: CASRPGSWNTEAFF; len: 14; d_gene: -; j_gene: TRBJ1-1; abundance: -; v_gene: TRBV2
CDR3nt: TGTGCCAGCAGCAGGACTAGCGAGTACACAGATACGCAGTATTTT; CDR3aa: CASSRTSEYTDTQYF; len: 15; d_gene: TRBD2; j_gene: TRBJ2-3; abundance: -; v_gene: TRBV4-2
CDR3nt: TGTGCCAGCAGCTCCAATAGGAGGGGTTATGGCTACACCTTC; CDR3aa: CASSSNRRGYGYTF; len: 14; d_gene: -; j_gene: TRBJ1-2; abundance: -; v_gene: TRBV11-2
CDR3nt: TGTGCCAGCAGCTTAGTAGCGGGTGCTAGCACAGATACGCAGTATTTT; CDR3aa: CASSLVAGASTDTQYF; len: 16; d_gene: TRBD2; j_gene: TRBJ2-3; abundance: -; v_gene: TRBV7-6
CDR3nt: TGTGCCAGCAGTGACGCCGTGACAGGGTGGGGAGAGACCCAGTACTTC; CDR3aa: CASSDAVTGWGETQYF; len: 16; d_gene: TRBD1; j_gene: TRBJ2-5; abundance: -; v_gene: TRBV6-1
CDR3nt: TGCGCCAGCAGCCCCGAGACAGGGATCCCAGAGACCCAGTACTTC; CDR3aa: CASSPETGIPETQYF; len: 15; d_gene: TRBD1; j_gene: TRBJ2-5; abundance: -; v_gene: TRBV5-1
CDR3nt: TGTGCCAGCAGTGAGGTCCTAGCGGGGGGCAACTACAATGAGCAGTTCTTC; CDR3aa: CASSEVLAGGNYNEQFF; len: 17; d_gene: TRBD2; j_gene: TRBJ2-1; abundance: -; v_gene: TRBV2
CDR3nt: TGCGCCAGCAGTGTTGAGGGTCTGAACACTGAAGCTTTCTTT; CDR3aa: CASSVEGLNTEAFF; len: 14; d_gene: -; j_gene: TRBJ1-1; abundance: -; v_gene: TRBV10-1
CDR3nt: TGTGCCAGCACTGTGACAGCTTCGAACACTGAAGCTTTCTTT; CDR3aa: CASTVTASNTEAFF; len: 14; d_gene: -; j_gene: TRBJ1-1; abundance: -; v_gene: TRBV7-9
CDR3nt: TGTGCCAGCAGCTTCAATAGCGGGAGTATGGGTGAGCAGTTCTTC; CDR3aa: CASSFNSGSMGEQFF; len: 15; d_gene: TRBD2; j_gene: TRBJ2-1; abundance: -; v_gene: TRBV5-4
CDR3nt: TGTGCCAGCATCAGATGGGCAGGGGATATTGGCTACACCTTC; CDR3aa: CASIRWAGDIGYTF; len: 14; d_gene: -; j_gene: TRBJ1-2; abundance: few; v_gene: TRBV2
CDR3nt: TGTGCCAGCAGCCCAGCTGCGGGGGGCACCACCGGAGGTGAGCAGTTCTTC; CDR3aa: CASSPAAGGTTGGEQFF; len: 17; d_gene: TRBD2; j_gene: TRBJ2-1; abundance: -; v_gene: TRBV7-3
CDR3nt: TGTGCCAGCACTCATTACCGAACCGGGATCACCCTCCTCAATGAGCAGTTCTTC; CDR3aa: CASTHYRTGITLLNEQFF; len: 18; d_gene: -; j_gene: TRBJ2-1; abundance: -; v_gene: TRBV27
CDR3nt: TGTGCCAGCAGCAGGGACAGGGAAAATCAGCCCCAGCATTTT; CDR3aa: CASSRDRENQPQHF; len: 14; d_gene: TRBD1; j_gene: TRBJ1-5; abundance: few; v_gene: TRBV3-1/TRBV3-2
CDR3nt: TGTGCCAGCAGCCATATACAGGGAAATGAGCAGTTCTTC; CDR3aa: CASSHIQGNEQFF; len: 13; d_gene: -; j_gene: TRBJ2-1; abundance: -; v_gene: TRBV3-1/TRBV3-2
CDR3nt: TGTGCCAGCAGTGACTCAGGGGGGGCGGGTAACAATGAGCAGTTCTTC; CDR3aa: CASSDSGGAGNNEQFF; len: 16; d_gene: -; j_gene: TRBJ2-1; abundance: -; v_gene: TRBV6-4
CDR3nt: TGTGCCAGCAGTAAACAGGGGGCTTGGGAAAAACTGTTTTTT; CDR3aa: CASSKQGAWEKLFF; len: 14; d_gene: TRBD1; j_gene: TRBJ1-4; abundance: -; v_gene: TRBV2
CDR3nt: TGTGCCAGCAGCCAAGGGGGCCACGGGGAGCTGTTTTTT; CDR3aa: CASSQGGHGELFF; len: 13; d_gene: -; j_gene: TRBJ2-2; abundance: once; v_gene: TRBV4-2
CDR3nt: TGCGCCAGCAGCTCATGGGACAGCTCCTACGAGCAGTACTTC; CDR3aa: CASSSWDSSYEQYF; len: 14; d_gene: TRBD1; j_gene: TRBJ2-7; abundance: -; v_gene: TRBV5-1